Shown below are 29 T cell receptor beta chains from a single sample sequenced in a study of blood T cells in healthy people across ages. Primed by a sample-barcoded 5' primer and a J-beta primer mix, a second PCR proceeded for about 7 to 11 cycles. One entry per CDR3 protein, called by TCRdb with MiXCR from the 5' RACE reads. The sample shows around 800,000 distinct CDR3 sequences, under 55% of them seen only once. Sequences were obtained from blood. The receptors stem from a man between 60 and 70 years old in good health.

The chain recombines TRBV12-3 or TRBV12-4 with TRBJ2-3; D ambiguous. This CDR3 region has 13 residues. V dropped 5 bases and J dropped 7 bases, with 13 bases sitting between them. The DNA of the CDR3 is TGTGCCAGCAGTCCCTCTCTACTGCATACGCAGTATTTT. It yields the protein CASSPSLLHTQYF.

This chain links TRBV27 with TRBJ1-6, with D tentatively TRBD1 (6 bases). V was pared by 8 bases and J by 8 bases, with 25 bases between. The germline V gene has CDR1 MNHEY and CDR2 SMNVEV (reference sequence). This CDR3 comprises 17 residues. CDR3 sequence reads: CASGPMGTGSGHSPLHF. The CDR3 region has the DNA TGTGCCAGCGGGCCTATGGGAACAGGGTCAGGCCATTCACCCCTCCACTTT.

The chain carries TRBV6-6 and TRBJ2-1, with D possibly matching TRBD2 (8 bases). V lost 6 bases to trimming and J lost 5 bases, with 20 bases between them. The CDR3 covers 16 residues. Germline V gene lookup returns CDR1 MNHNY and CDR2 SVGAGI (reference sequence). In nucleotides, the CDR3 is TGTGCCAGCAGCCCGGGAGGGGGCCTCCTAGACAATGAGCAGTTCTTC. Its protein is CASSPGGGLLDNEQFF.

About this clonotype itself: Compared with germline, one end of the junction differs, possibly owing to a read error. The chain uses TRBV18 and TRBJ2-7, with TRBD2 identical over 8 bases. Germline CDR1 and CDR2: KGHSH and LQKENI. This CDR3 spans 15 amino acids. CDR3 DNA sequence: TGCGCCAGCTCACCAGATGCGGGAGGTGAGAACGAGCAGTACTTC. As protein: CASSPDAGGENEQYF.

CDR3 nucleotides: TGTGCCAGCAGGTGGGACAAGAACACCGGGGAGCTGTTTTTT. This gives the protein CASRWDKNTGELFF. V gene TRBV3-1 combines with J gene TRBJ2-2; tentatively, D is TRBD1 (6 bases). Germline loops: CDR1 LGHDT, CDR2 YNNKEL (reference sequence). The CDR3 loop spans 14 amino acids. Trimming cost V 6 bases and J 1 base, with 9 bases left between them.

This clonotype was seen more than once but under ten times. This chain links TRBV27 with TRBJ1-3; the D gene is possibly TRBD1 (5 bases). Germline V gives CDR1 MNHEY, CDR2 SMNVEV (reference sequence). V lost 5 bases, J lost 2 bases, and 13 bases lay in between. The CDR3 sequence is 15 residues long. The CDR3 here is CASSPTRGPGNTIYF. DNA for the CDR3: TGTGCCAGCAGTCCTACGAGGGGACCTGGAAACACCATATATTTT.

This clonotype was observed a single time. The chain couples TRBV5-1 to TRBJ2-7; a possible D gene is TRBD1 (5 bases). This CDR3 contains 15 residues. Germline V CDR1 and CDR2: SGHRS, YFSETQ. Trimming took 5 bases from V and 0 from J, leaving 15 bases between them. This chain's CDR3 is CASSTTSGSSYEQYF. CDR3 sequence (DNA): TGCGCCAGCAGTACAACGTCAGGGTCCTCCTACGAGCAGTACTTC.

The rearrangement joins TRBV7-2 to TRBJ2-7, with D perhaps TRBD2 (6 bases). The J call is in doubt because the DNA end fits TRBJ2-5 better. This CDR3 has 13 residues. CDR1 and CDR2 (germline): SGHTA, FQGNSA. This CDR3 reads CASSVGGWETQYF. The CDR3 DNA follows: TGTGCCAGCAGCGTAGGAGGGTGGGAGACCCAGTACTTC.

A note on this clonotype: A much larger clone sits a single nucleotide away, making a read error possible. The chain joins TRBV27 to TRBJ1-1; D perhaps matches TRBD1 (5 bases). Germline CDR1 is MNHEY and CDR2 is SMNVEV (reference sequence). This CDR3 is 12 amino acids long. Trimming removed 5 bases from V and 5 bases from J, with 9 bases in between. The CDR3 loop is CASSPGATEAFF. The CDR3, as DNA: TGTGCCAGCAGTCCCGGGGCGACTGAAGCTTTCTTT.

The V gene is TRBV20-1, the J gene TRBJ2-7, with D tentatively TRBD2 (5 bases). This CDR3 has 15 amino acids. Germline V gene sequence: CDR1 DFQATT, CDR2 SNEGSKA (reference sequence). The V and J ends lost 1 base and 0 bases respectively, with 13 bases between them. CDR3 residues: CSARAAERSSYEQYF. In nucleotides, the CDR3 is TGCAGTGCTAGAGCCGCGGAGCGGAGCTCCTACGAGCAGTACTTC.

The J gene is TRBJ2-3, the V gene TRBV20-1; D is undetermined. Trimming stripped 6 bases from V and 1 base from J, with 8 bases between. CDR1 DFQATT and CDR2 SNEGSKA come from the germline V gene (reference sequence). The CDR3 has 12 residues. CDR3 amino acids: CSAQTGTDTQYF. DNA of the CDR3: TGCAGTGCGCAAACTGGCACAGATACGCAGTATTTT.

The table lists this clonotype with a few counts. This sequence joins TRBV9 and TRBJ2-1; TRBD1 matches 7 bases. CDR1 SGDLS and CDR2 YYNGEE come from the germline V gene. V trimming: 3 bases; J trimming: 7 bases; junction bases outside the gene matches: 4. The CDR3 is 13 residues long. This CDR3 reads CASSGDRVNEQFF. DNA of the CDR3: TGTGCCAGCAGCGGTGACAGGGTGAATGAGCAGTTCTTC.

This clonotype was counted many times. V gene TRBV12-3 or TRBV12-4 combines with J gene TRBJ1-2, with TRBD1 matching 8 bases. The V gene end was trimmed by 6 bases and the J gene end by 4 bases; junction bases not matched to a gene: 1. This CDR3 region has 12 residues. This chain's CDR3 is CASRGTGYGYTF. In DNA, the CDR3 is TGTGCCAGCAGAGGGACAGGCTATGGCTACACCTTC.

A few counts support this clonotype. This chain connects TRBV7-2 to TRBJ2-7; tentatively, D is TRBD1 (5 bases). The V end lost 3 bases, the J end lost 1 base, and 10 bases lay between the germline ends. The CDR3 spans 14 residues. From germline, CDR1 is SGHTA and CDR2 FQGNSA. The chain's CDR3 is CASSLSRVSYEQYF. CDR3 nucleotide sequence: TGTGCCAGCAGCTTGTCCAGGGTATCCTACGAGCAGTACTTC.

The CDR3 region has the DNA TGTGCCAGCTCCCTCGCCTCAGGGGTAGATTCACCCCTCCACTTT. This translates into CASSLASGVDSPLHF. The chain couples TRBV18 to TRBJ1-6; a possible D gene is TRBD1 (6 bases). The length of the CDR3 is 15 residues. With 6 bases removed from V and 8 bases from J, the gap between germline ends came to 17 bases. CDR1 is KGHSH, CDR2 LQKENI, per germline.

The chain has TRBV7-2 and TRBJ2-7; D is perhaps TRBD1 (7 bases). V lost 4 bases, J lost 0 bases, and 13 bases lay in between. Germline values: CDR1 SGHTA, CDR2 FQGNSA. The CDR3 totals 15 residues. CDR3 bases: TGTGCCAGCAGCTACCAGGGGGGAAGCTCCTACGAGCAGTACTTC. Translation: CASSYQGGSSYEQYF.

The genes are TRBV2 and TRBJ1-2; a weak D match, TRBD1 (5 bases). Germline V CDR1 and CDR2: SNHLY, FYNNEI. V was cut by 10 bases and J by 7 bases, with 22 bases left in between. The CDR3 runs to 14 residues. The CDR3 here is CAIPGRPGSCGYTF. DNA of the CDR3: TGTGCCATCCCTGGTCGGCCAGGGTCCTGTGGCTACACCTTC.

This clonotype was found a few times. The chain combines TRBV4-3 with TRBJ2-7, with 8 bases that match TRBD1. The CDR3 has 15 residues. V lost 1 base, J lost 5 bases, and 7 bases stayed unmatched. Per germline, CDR1 LGHNA and CDR2 YSLEER. CDR3 amino acids: CASSQGTGRNHEQYF. DNA for the CDR3: TGCGCCAGCAGCCAAGGGACAGGGAGGAACCACGAGCAGTACTTC.

A few counts support this clonotype. J is TRBJ2-1 and V is TRBV20-1; 11 bases match TRBD2. V was pared by 4 bases and J by 1 base, with 9 bases of the junction left unmatched. Germline lookup yields CDR1 DFQATT and CDR2 SNEGSKA (reference sequence). The CDR3 length is 17 residues. For the CDR3, the DNA is TGCAGTGCTACCGGGACTAGCGGAATAAAGTCCTACAATGAGCAGTTCTTC. It codes for CSATGTSGIKSYNEQFF.

The J gene is TRBJ2-2, the V gene TRBV5-1; D is unclear. Trimming removed 0 bases from V and 6 bases from J, with 6 bases in between. The CDR3 sequence is 13 residues long. Germline loops: CDR1 SGHRS, CDR2 YFSETQ. The CDR3 region is CASSLEGPGELFF. Here the CDR3 DNA reads TGCGCCAGCAGCTTGGAGGGTCCCGGGGAGCTGTTTTTT. The full variable domain, completed using reference TRBV5-1 and TRBJ2-2, is KAGVTQTPRYLIKTRGQQVTLSCSPISGHRSVSWYQQTPGQGLQFLFEYFSETQRNKGNFPGRFSGRQFSNSRSEMNVSTLELGDSALYLCASSLEGPGELFFGEGSRLTVL.

The rearrangement uses TRBV11-3 and TRBJ2-1; the D call may be TRBD1 or TRBD2 (5 bases each). The CDR3 length is 14 residues. The germline gives CDR1 SGHNT, CDR2 YENEEA. Trimming took off 2 bases at V and 7 bases at J, with 12 bases between the two ends. CDR3 in amino acids: CASSLQGPTNEQFF. CDR3 in DNA: TGTGCCAGCAGCTTACAGGGACCAACTAATGAGCAGTTCTTC.

CDR3 coding DNA: TGTGCCAGCATGGGACAGGTCTCTGGAAACACCATATATTTT. Translation gives CASMGQVSGNTIYF. V and J are TRBV6-1 and TRBJ1-3, with TRBD1 identical over 8 bases. In germline, CDR1 is MNHNS, CDR2 SASEGT. This CDR3 is built from 14 residues. The trim removed 7 bases at V and 0 bases at J, leaving 2 bases unmatched.

The genes are TRBV10-1 and TRBJ2-3; 8 nucleotides match TRBD2. With 8 bases clipped from V and 6 bases from J, the junction kept 10 bases outside the gene matches. The germline V gene encodes CDR1 WNHNN and CDR2 SYGVQD (reference sequence). The CDR3 runs 14 residues. The CDR3 reads CASGSGLVSDTQYF. As DNA, the CDR3 is TGCGCCAGCGGCTCGGGACTAGTGTCCGATACGCAGTATTTT.

J is TRBJ2-3 and V is TRBV14; D is perhaps TRBD2 (6 bases). This CDR3 is 17 amino acids long. In germline, CDR1 is SGHDN, CDR2 FVKESK. Trimming cost V 4 bases and J 4 bases, with 21 bases left between them. The chain's CDR3 is CASSPLLTGVRADTQYF. CDR3 DNA: TGTGCCAGCAGCCCACTCCTTACGGGGGTAAGGGCAGATACGCAGTATTTT.

This chain links TRBV15 with TRBJ2-7; no firm D call. Trimming took off 0 bases at V and 1 base at J, with 13 bases between the two ends. Looked up from germline, CDR1 is LNHNV and CDR2 is YYDKDF (reference sequence). The CDR3 length is 16 residues. CDR3 sequence (DNA): TGTGCCACCAGCAGAGAAGAGTCCCAAGGGTCCTACGAGCAGTACTTC. Protein sequence: CATSREESQGSYEQYF.

The genes are TRBV10-2 and TRBJ1-6; D gene ambiguous. V was pared by 2 bases and J by 9 bases, with 11 bases between. The CDR3 runs to 14 residues. Per the germline V gene, CDR1 is WSHSY and CDR2 is SAAADI. CDR3 in amino acids: CASSEGVGPSPLHF. DNA for the CDR3: TGCGCCAGCAGTGAGGGGGTTGGACCTTCACCCCTCCACTTT.

This clonotype appeared a few times. V and J are TRBV9 and TRBJ2-6; TRBD1 is a possible D gene (6 bases). The V and J ends lost 5 bases and 0 bases respectively, with 12 bases between them. Germline V gene lookup returns CDR1 SGDLS and CDR2 YYNGEE. This CDR3 comprises 16 residues. The CDR3 DNA reads TGTGCCAGCAGACGACAGGAGAGCTCTGGGGCCAACGTCCTGACTTTC. Its translation is CASRRQESSGANVLTF.

This clonotype was seen only a few times. The DNA of the CDR3 is TGTGCCAGCAGCACCCAACAGGGTACTGAGCAGTTCTTC. Amino acid sequence: CASSTQQGTEQFF. This chain uses TRBV7-2 with TRBJ2-1, with a weak D call TRBD1 (6 bases). This CDR3 contains 13 residues. Looked up from germline, CDR1 is SGHTA and CDR2 is FQGNSA. Trimming removed 5 bases from V and 9 bases from J, with 14 bases in between.

This chain uses TRBV7-2 with TRBJ2-3; D is perhaps TRBD2 (6 bases). V gave up 0 bases and J gave up 3 bases, with 19 bases separating them. The CDR3 is 18 amino acids. CDR1 SGHTA and CDR2 FQGNSA come from the germline V gene. The chain's CDR3 is CASSLARSGGILTDTQYF. The CDR3 nucleotides read TGTGCCAGCAGCTTAGCACGATCAGGCGGGATCCTTACAGATACGCAGTATTTT.